What follows describes a single TCR beta chain. Its antigen is undetermined. The data were obtained in a study of STAT5B mutations in CD4+ large granular lymphocyte leukemia. Study-wide results and limits: 8/27 top patient clones versus 2/35 control clones were TRBV06-family. Without HLA matching, higher CD4+ than CD8+ T-LGLL clonality could reflect small sample size.

Clones were read by immunoSEQ multiplex PCR, and TCRdb kept only the in-frame ones, dropping some. The sample includes approximately 32,000 clones, about 70% of them seen just once. V shed 3 bases, J shed 5 bases, and the junction held 9 bases outside the gene matches. The CDR3 totals 16 residues. Germline V gives CDR1 SNHLY, CDR2 FYNNEI. Material for sequencing was CD4+ T cells from blood buffy coats. The gene calls are TRBV2 and TRBJ2-5; 10 nucleotides agree with TRBD2. This sequence originates from a human donor in good health. The CDR3 sequence: CASSEEAGGQGETQYF. For the CDR3, the DNA is TGTGCCAGCAGTGAGGAAGCGGGGGGGCAGGGGGAGACCCAGTACTTC.